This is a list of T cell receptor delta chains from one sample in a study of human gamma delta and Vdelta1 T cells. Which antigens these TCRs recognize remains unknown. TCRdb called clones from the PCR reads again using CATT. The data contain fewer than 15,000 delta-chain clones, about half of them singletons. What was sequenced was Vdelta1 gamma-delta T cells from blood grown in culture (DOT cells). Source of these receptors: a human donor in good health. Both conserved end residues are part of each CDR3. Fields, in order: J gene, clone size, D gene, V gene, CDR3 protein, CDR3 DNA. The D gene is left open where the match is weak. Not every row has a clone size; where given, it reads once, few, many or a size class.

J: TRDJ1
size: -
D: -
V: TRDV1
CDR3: CALGELQPGTGHLIF
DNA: TGTGCTCTTGGGGAACTCCAACCAGGTACTGGCCATCTCATCTTT

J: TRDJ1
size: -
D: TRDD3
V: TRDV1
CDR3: CALGGDRTGEYAGYTDKLIF
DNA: TGTGCTCTTGGGGGCGACCGAACTGGGGAATACGCGGGGTACACCGATAAACTCATCTTT

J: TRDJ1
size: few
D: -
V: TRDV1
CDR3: CALGDHFPTLGDDTDKLIF
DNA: TGTGCTCTTGGGGACCACTTTCCTACGTTGGGGGATGACACCGATAAACTCATCTTT

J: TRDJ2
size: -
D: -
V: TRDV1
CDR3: CALGELNFLQKLGGYTAQLFF
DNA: TGTGCTCTTGGGGAACTTAACTTCCTACAGAAGCTTGGGGGATATACAGCACAACTCTTCTTT

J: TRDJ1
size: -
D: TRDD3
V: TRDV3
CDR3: CAFGQHLNILPTVLGDTGAGDKLIF
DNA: TGTGCCTTTGGGCAACACTTAAATATTCTTCCTACTGTACTGGGGGATACCGGAGCGGGCGATAAACTCATCTTT

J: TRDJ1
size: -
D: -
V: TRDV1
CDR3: CALGKQDSTFKGVEADKLIF
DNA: TGTGCTCTTGGGAAACAAGATTCGACTTTTAAGGGGGTAGAGGCCGATAAACTCATCTTT

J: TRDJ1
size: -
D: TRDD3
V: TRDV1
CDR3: CALGEVVLGGDQGSLYTDKLIF
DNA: TGTGCTCTTGGGGAGGTTGTACTGGGGGGGGATCAAGGCTCACTCTACACCGATAAACTCATCTTT

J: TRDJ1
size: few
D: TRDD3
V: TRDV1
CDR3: CALGELFRPADTGGYPYTDKLIF
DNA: TGTGCTCTTGGGGAACTCTTCCGGCCTGCCGATACTGGGGGATATCCCTACACCGATAAACTCATCTTT

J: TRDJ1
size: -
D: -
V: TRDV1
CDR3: CALGELAAFSLHTDKLIF
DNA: TGTGCTCTTGGGGAATTGGCTGCCTTTTCCCTTCACACCGATAAACTCATCTTT

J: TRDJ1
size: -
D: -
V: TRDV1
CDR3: CALGEDGKFVEQPQLGTDKLIF
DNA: TGTGCTCTTGGGGAAGATGGGAAGTTTGTGGAGCAGCCGCAATTAGGCACCGATAAACTCATCTTT

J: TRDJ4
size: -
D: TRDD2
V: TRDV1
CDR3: CALGDRPSLTLGPRPLIF
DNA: TGTGCTCTTGGGGACCGGCCTTCCTTAACCTTGGGACCCAGACCCCTGATCTTT

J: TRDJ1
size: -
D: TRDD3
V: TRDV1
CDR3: CALGERNPLVLGDYTDKLIF
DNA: TGTGCTCTTGGGGAACGGAACCCTCTTGTACTGGGGGACTACACCGATAAACTCATCTTT

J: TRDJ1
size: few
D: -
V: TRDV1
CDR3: CALGSPPLPTQMERGNPYTDKLIF
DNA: TGTGCTCTTGGGTCTCCCCCCCTTCCCACCCAGATGGAGCGGGGGAATCCGTACACCGATAAACTCATCTTT

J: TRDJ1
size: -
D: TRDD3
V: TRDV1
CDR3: CALGVTILPAGTGEWADTDKLIF
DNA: TGTGCTCTTGGGGTCACCATACTGCCTGCAGGTACTGGGGAGTGGGCTGATACCGATAAACTCATCTTT

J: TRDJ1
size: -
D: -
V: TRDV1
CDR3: CALGELFDSFRVVPPVDKLIF
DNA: TGTGCTCTTGGGGAACTCTTCGATTCCTTCCGGGTCGTACCCCCTGTGGATAAACTCATCTTT

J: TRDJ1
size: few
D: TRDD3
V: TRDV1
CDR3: CALGEVRSDGPGGSTDKLIF
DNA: TGTGCTCTTGGGGAAGTACGGTCCGACGGTCCTGGGGGAAGTACCGATAAACTCATCTTT

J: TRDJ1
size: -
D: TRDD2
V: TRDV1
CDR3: CALGEDIRPTRALPTYGERRGKLIF
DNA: TGTGCTCTTGGGGAAGACATAAGGCCTACACGAGCTCTTCCTACTTACGGGGAAAGGAGGGGTAAACTCATCTTT

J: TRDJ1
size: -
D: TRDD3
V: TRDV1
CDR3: CALGELRLSSKTGGSTYTDKLIF
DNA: TGTGCTCTTGGGGAACTACGTCTCAGTTCCAAAACTGGGGGATCCACGTACACCGATAAACTCATCTTT